This is a list of T cell receptor beta chains from one sample in a study of blood T cells in healthy people across ages. Each CDR3 protein gets one entry after TCRdb re-called the 5' RACE reads with MiXCR. The sample lists 1.5 million to 2 million distinct CDR3 sequences, over 25% seen once, with around 7.7% in the top ten. Sample: blood. These receptors originate from a woman aged 25 to 45 in good health. Each CDR3 is given with its conserved first and last residue. Fields, in order: D gene, V gene, clone size, J gene, CDR3 protein, CDR3 DNA. D genes are given only for firm matches. Size is omitted from some rows. Given values are once, few, many or a class for expanded clones.

>TRBD2|TRBV3-1|-|TRBJ2-1
CASSQGTRDEQFF
TGTGCCAGCAGCCAAGGGACTAGGGATGAGCAGTTCTTC
>-|TRBV5-4|few|TRBJ2-3
CASSFGGGRADTQYF
TGTGCCAGCAGCTTTGGCGGGGGCAGGGCAGATACGCAGTATTTT
>-|TRBV4-2|few|TRBJ2-7
CASSPSSDPPRGEQYF
TGTGCCAGCAGCCCCTCTAGCGACCCTCCACGGGGCGAGCAGTACTTC
>-|TRBV20-1|few|TRBJ2-6
CSARGLGGGPGANVLTF
TGCAGTGCTAGAGGACTTGGGGGGGGGCCTGGGGCCAACGTCCTGACTTTC
>-|TRBV30|few|TRBJ1-5
CAWSVGAVNQPQHF
TGTGCCTGGAGTGTCGGGGCAGTTAATCAGCCCCAGCATTTT
>-|TRBV2|few|TRBJ2-3
CASSEYRVSADTQYF
TGTGCCAGCAGTGAATACAGGGTATCCGCAGATACGCAGTATTTT
>-|TRBV28|few|TRBJ2-7
CASSFSRGASYEQYF
TGTGCCAGCAGTTTTTCTAGGGGGGCTTCCTACGAGCAGTACTTC
>TRBD1|TRBV5-1|-|TRBJ1-2
CASSRGDRDGYTF
TGCGCCAGCAGCCGCGGGGACAGAGATGGCTACACCTTC
>TRBD2|TRBV20-1|many|TRBJ2-1
CSVLAGGREQFF
TGCAGTGTACTAGCGGGAGGGCGTGAGCAGTTCTTC
>TRBD1|TRBV11-2|-|TRBJ2-7
CASSIQGTYEQYF
TGTGCCAGCAGCATACAGGGGACCTACGAGCAGTACTTC
>-|TRBV27|few|TRBJ1-1
CASSPSTYTEAFF
TGTGCCAGCAGCCCTAGTACGTACACTGAAGCTTTCTTT
>TRBD2|TRBV3-1|-|TRBJ2-5
CASGSGGLETQYF
TGTGCCAGCGGATCGGGGGGACTGGAGACCCAGTACTTC
>TRBD1|TRBV29-1|-|TRBJ2-2
CSSLTGGSVNTGELFF
TGCAGCTCTCTGACAGGGGGCTCTGTTAACACCGGGGAGCTGTTTTTT
>-|TRBV6-2/TRBV6-3|-|TRBJ2-7
CACSYSVASYEQYF
TGTGCCTGCAGTTACTCCGTCGCCTCCTACGAGCAGTACTTC
>TRBD1|TRBV6-1|few|TRBJ2-1
CASSPTKSGTGDYNEQFF
TGTGCCAGCAGTCCGACCAAATCCGGGACAGGGGACTACAATGAGCAGTTCTTC
>TRBD2|TRBV12-3/TRBV12-4|few|TRBJ2-7
CASRGLAGGDEQYF
TGTGCCAGCAGGGGACTAGCGGGAGGTGACGAGCAGTACTTC
>-|TRBV3-1|-|TRBJ1-1
CASSQERGSPAFF
TGTGCCAGCAGCCAAGAGAGGGGCTCTCCGGCTTTCTTT
>TRBD1|TRBV10-3|few|TRBJ2-1
CAISRTGDFGGEQFF
TGTGCCATCAGTCGGACAGGAGATTTCGGTGGTGAGCAGTTCTTC
>TRBD2|TRBV3-1|many|TRBJ2-5
CASSQGRAGGRETQYF
TGTGCCAGCAGCCAAGGCAGAGCGGGGGGGCGAGAGACCCAGTACTTC
>TRBD1|TRBV30|few|TRBJ2-1
CAWSRDTGGRNEQFF
TGTGCCTGGAGTAGAGACACAGGGGGCCGAAATGAGCAGTTCTTC
>-|TRBV5-1|-|TRBJ2-3
CASSSVGGADTQYF
TGCGCCAGCAGCTCGGTCGGGGGCGCAGATACGCAGTATTTT
>-|TRBV10-3|-|TRBJ1-2
CAISESQGYGYTF
TGTGCCATCAGTGAGTCCCAGGGGTATGGCTACACCTTC
>-|TRBV12-3/TRBV12-4|-|TRBJ1-1
CASGQPNTEAFF
TGTGCCAGCGGGCAACCGAACACTGAAGCTTTCTTT
>-|TRBV10-2|-|TRBJ2-7
CASRESSEPDEQYF
TGCGCCAGCAGGGAGTCTTCAGAACCGGACGAGCAGTACTTC
>-|TRBV4-1|many|TRBJ2-7
CASSQKGNEQYF
TGCGCCAGCAGCCAGAAAGGGAACGAGCAGTACTTC
>-|TRBV7-9|few|TRBJ2-4
CASSLGRKGEQYF
TGTGCCAGCAGCTTAGGGAGAAAGGGAGAGCAGTACTTC
>-|TRBV20-1|-|TRBJ2-6
CSSLGAGSDGANVLTF
TGCAGTTCCCTGGGGGCAGGGAGTGACGGGGCCAACGTCCTGACTTTC
>-|TRBV10-3|many|TRBJ2-7
CAISEGSPEQYF
TGTGCCATCAGTGAGGGCTCCCCCGAGCAGTACTTC
>-|TRBV15|few|TRBJ2-7
CATSRDNRDEQYF
TGTGCCACCAGCAGAGATAACAGAGACGAGCAGTACTTC
>TRBD1|TRBV19|few|TRBJ1-5
CASSSKGAGNQPQHF
TGTGCCAGTAGTTCGAAGGGGGCTGGCAATCAGCCCCAGCATTTT
>TRBD1|TRBV5-1|few|TRBJ1-5
CASSHGTDSNQPQHF
TGCGCCAGCAGCCACGGGACAGATAGCAATCAGCCCCAGCATTTT
>-|TRBV11-3|-|TRBJ2-1
CASSFRRGEQFF
TGTGCCAGCAGCTTTCGGAGGGGTGAGCAGTTCTTC
>TRBD1|TRBV7-9|few|TRBJ1-5
CASSLTGGQGQPQHF
TGTGCCAGCAGCTTGACAGGGGGCCAGGGTCAGCCCCAGCATTTT
>-|TRBV20-1|many|TRBJ2-7
CSAPSKSYEQYF
TGCAGTGCCCCCTCCAAATCCTACGAGCAGTACTTC
>-|TRBV6-6|-|TRBJ2-3
CASRVLGSDTQYF
TGTGCCAGCCGGGTACTAGGTTCAGATACGCAGTATTTT
>TRBD2|TRBV5-6|-|TRBJ2-2
CASSPPGGGRSGELFF
TGTGCCAGCAGCCCCCCTGGGGGCGGGAGGTCCGGGGAGCTGTTTTTT
>TRBD2|TRBV7-2|-|TRBJ2-3
CASSRGGNGNTDTQYF
TGTGCCAGCAGCCGGGGGGGGAACGGGAACACAGATACGCAGTATTTT
>-|TRBV6-5|-|TRBJ2-2
CASSYLGRTGELFF
TGTGCCAGCAGTTACCTGGGAAGGACCGGGGAGCTGTTTTTT
>-|TRBV3-1|-|TRBJ2-1
CASSSPRGTDDEQFF
TGTGCCAGCAGCTCCCCCCGGGGGACGGACGATGAGCAGTTCTTC
>TRBD1|TRBV9|-|TRBJ2-7
CASSRDSLKDEQYF
TGTGCCAGCAGCAGGGACAGCCTAAAAGATGAGCAGTACTTC
>-|TRBV12-3/TRBV12-4|-|TRBJ1-6
CASSSQQGGNSPLHF
TGTGCCAGCAGTTCTCAACAGGGTGGGAATTCACCCCTCCACTTT
>TRBD2|TRBV7-2|-|TRBJ2-1
CASSLVSGRPPGLFF
TGTGCCAGCAGCTTAGTGAGCGGGAGGCCTCCTGGTCTGTTCTTC